These 16 T cell receptor beta chains were sequenced from one sample in a study of T cell responses to AZD1222 COVID-19 vaccine. Libraries were prepared by immunoSEQ multiplex PCR; TCRdb keeps only in-frame clonotypes and omits some of them. Counted here are 110,000 to 150,000 clones, about 91% occurring once; the ten biggest clones make up roughly 2%. The starting material was peripheral blood, obtained on day 0 of AZD1222 vaccination. These receptors all come from an adult in good health.

This rearrangement joins TRBV2 to TRBJ2-3; D is possibly TRBD1 (6 bases). The CDR3 has 14 residues. Germline V CDR1 and CDR2: SNHLY, FYNNEI. V lost 4 bases and J lost 4, with 12 bases in between. CDR3 region: CASSAQGFPDTQYF. CDR3 DNA: TGTGCCAGCAGTGCACAGGGTTTCCCAGATACGCAGTATTTT.

The chain recombines TRBV6-1 with TRBJ1-2; the match to TRBD1 covers 7 bases. The CDR3 totals 13 residues. V trimming: 0 bases; J trimming: 8 bases; junction bases outside the gene matches: 3. Germline V gene sequence: CDR1 MNHNS, CDR2 SASEGT. In nucleotides, the CDR3 is TGTGCCAGCAGTGAAGCAGGGGGCTTAGGCTACACCTTC. As protein: CASSEAGGLGYTF.

The rearrangement uses TRBV4-1 and TRBJ2-7, with 7 nucleotides matching TRBD1. The CDR3 contains 15 residues. The V gene end was trimmed by 0 bases and the J gene end by 2 bases; junction bases not matched to a gene: 4. The germline gives CDR1 MGHRA, CDR2 YSYEKL. CDR3 amino acids: CASSQDGDRAYEQYF. As DNA, the CDR3 is TGCGCCAGCAGCCAAGATGGAGACAGGGCCTACGAGCAGTACTTC.

The CDR3 DNA is TGTGCCAGCAGTTTTATCGACGGGGGCGCGAACACTGAAGCTTTCTTT. Translated: CASSFIDGGANTEAFF. The chain recombines TRBV9 with TRBJ1-1; possibly TRBD1 for D (6 bases). The CDR3 is 16 amino acids. Germline CDR1 is SGDLS and CDR2 is YYNGEE. V gave up 5 bases and J gave up 1 base, with 18 bases separating them.

This clone was seen only once. Other DNA sequences in this sample translate to the same CDR3. This chain links TRBV5-1 with TRBJ2-7; perhaps TRBD1 as D (6 bases). CDR1 is SGHRS and CDR2 is YFSETQ in the germline V gene. The CDR3 covers 14 residues. Between the trimmed V and J ends, which lost 4 bases and 2 bases, there was a span of 13 bases. CDR3 in amino acids: CASSPGVSTYEQYF. The CDR3 DNA sequence: TGCGCCAGCAGCCCAGGGGTGTCTACCTACGAGCAGTACTTC.

The rearrangement joins TRBV27 to TRBJ2-7; TRBD2 matches at 8 bases. CDR1 is MNHEY, CDR2 SMNVEV, per germline (reference sequence). The CDR3 covers 14 residues. V lost 7 bases and J lost 3; bases outside the gene matches: 8. The CDR3 loop reads CASMPSGGNYEQYF. The CDR3 bases are TGTGCCAGCATGCCGAGCGGGGGAAACTACGAGCAGTACTTC.

The chain uses TRBV7-8 and TRBJ2-5, with D uncertain. Per the germline V gene, CDR1 is SGHVS and CDR2 is FQNEAQ. CDR3 length: 12 residues. V shed 0 bases and J shed 10 bases, with 9 bases lying between them. The CDR3 protein is CASSLAWGNQYF. In DNA form, the CDR3 reads TGTGCCAGCAGCTTAGCATGGGGTAACCAGTACTTC.

In its sample, this clone was seen once. The chain combines TRBV3-1 (or the pseudogene TRBV3-2) with TRBJ1-5; a weak D match, TRBD1 (6 bases). V shed 3 bases and J shed 4 bases, with 16 bases lying between them. The CDR3 covers 16 residues. Looked up from germline, CDR1 is LGHDT and CDR2 is YNNKEL (reference sequence). CDR3 in amino acids: CASSQGWTDRNQPQHF. The CDR3 DNA sequence: TGTGCCAGCAGCCAGGGGTGGACGGACAGAAATCAGCCCCAGCATTTT.

V usage is TRBV4-3 and J usage is TRBJ2-7, with D perhaps assigned TRBD1 or TRBD2 (5 bases each). V was cut by 0 bases and J by 0 bases, with 15 bases left in between. Per the germline V gene, CDR1 is LGHNA and CDR2 is YSLEER. CDR3 length: 17 amino acids. The CDR3 bases are TGCGCCAGCAGCCAAGACTCGCCTTCAGGGAGCTCCTACGAGCAGTACTTC. As protein: CASSQDSPSGSSYEQYF.

The chain uses TRBV27 and TRBJ1-5; D ambiguous. Germline V gene data show CDR1 as MNHEY and CDR2 as SMNVEV (reference sequence). The CDR3 is made up of 12 amino acids. V was shortened by 6 bases and J by 8 bases, with 11 bases between the two germline ends. CDR3 bases: TGTGCCAGCAGAAATTACGGGGAGCCCCAGCATTTT. Protein sequence: CASRNYGEPQHF.

The genes are TRBV4-1 and TRBJ2-3; tentatively, D is TRBD1 (6 bases). Trimming stripped 4 bases from V and 5 bases from J, with 10 bases between. The CDR3 length is 13 residues. The germline V gene has CDR1 MGHRA and CDR2 YSYEKL. CDR3: CASSRGHGDTQYF. The CDR3 nucleotides are TGCGCCAGCAGCCGGGGGCACGGAGATACGCAGTATTTT.

This sequence joins TRBV25-1 and TRBJ2-1; 7 nucleotides align to TRBD1. Germline assignment: CDR1 MGHDK and CDR2 SYGVNS. Trimming cost V 5 bases and J 6 bases; bases outside gene matches: 7. There are 14 residues in the CDR3. The CDR3 is CASSTGVLSNEQFF. CDR3 DNA sequence: TGTGCCAGCAGTACAGGGGTCCTAAGCAATGAGCAGTTCTTC.

The chain couples TRBV5-4 to TRBJ2-4; TRBD2 is a possible D gene (5 bases). This CDR3 has 17 amino acids. CDR1 and CDR2 from the germline V gene are SGHNT and YYREEE (reference sequence). Trimming took 0 bases from V and 0 from J, leaving 13 bases between them. CDR3 residues: CASSLGGGRVAKNIQYF. The CDR3 DNA follows: TGTGCCAGCAGCTTGGGGGGTGGGAGAGTAGCCAAAAACATTCAGTACTTC.

The J gene is TRBJ1-1, the V gene TRBV6-1, with 10 bases fitting TRBD1. Germline CDR1 and CDR2: MNHNS and SASEGT. The junction had 15 bases not matched to a gene; V was cut back by 4 bases and J by 4 bases. CDR3 length equals 18 residues. CDR3 in amino acids: CASSVNPLWTGGFTEAFF. The CDR3, as DNA: TGTGCCAGCAGTGTAAATCCGCTATGGACAGGGGGTTTCACTGAAGCTTTCTTT.

The V and J genes are TRBV5-5 and TRBJ1-3; D gene uncertain. This CDR3 region has 13 residues. Trimming pared 5 bases from V and 4 bases from J, leaving 10 bases between. Germline CDR1 reads SGHKS; CDR2 reads YYEKEE (reference sequence). The CDR3 coding sequence is TGTGCCAGCAGAAAATCGGCGGGAAACACCATATATTTT. This translates into CASRKSAGNTIYF.

CDR3 nucleotide sequence: TGTGCCAGCAGGCAGGGTGAGGGGGGCATTCAGTACTTC. Translating it yields CASRQGEGGIQYF. This chain links TRBV28 with TRBJ2-4; possibly TRBD1 or TRBD2 for D (6 bases each). Trimming shortened V by 6 bases and J by 9 bases, and 15 bases separated the two germline ends. CDR3 length equals 13 residues. Germline V gene lookup returns CDR1 MDHEN and CDR2 SYDVKM.